Listed below are T cell receptor beta chains from one sample, sequenced in a study of blood T cell repertoires in COVID-19. The protocol was immunoSEQ multiplex PCR, while the TCRdb copy is restricted to in-frame clones and leaves out a portion. The sample consists of roughly 74,000 clones, around four fifths of them appearing once. The sample taken for sequencing was peripheral blood. The receptors derive from a man aged 65-85 years with acute or convalescent COVID-19. CDR3s include the opening cysteine and the closing phenylalanine or tryptophan. D genes are given only for firm matches. Clone sizes are given selectively: once, few, many, or a class where the clone is expanded.

j_call d_call v_call clone_size cdr3_nt cdr3_aa
TRBJ2-7 NA TRBV7-9 NA TGTGCCAGCAGGCCCGGGGAATCCTACGAGCAGTACTTC CASRPGESYEQYF
TRBJ1-2 NA TRBV11-2 NA TGTGCCAGCAGCTTAGATAGGGACATTGGCTACACCTTC CASSLDRDIGYTF
TRBJ1-2 NA TRBV6-5 NA TGTGCCAGCAGAAATACCGGGGGATATGGCTACACCTTC CASRNTGGYGYTF
TRBJ2-4 TRBD2 TRBV15 NA TGTGCCACCAGTAGCGGGAGGGCGTCAAAAAACATTCAGTACTTC CATSSGRASKNIQYF
TRBJ1-2 NA TRBV14 NA TGTGCCAGCAGCCAAGAGGAGACCTATGGCTACACCTTC CASSQEETYGYTF
TRBJ2-2 NA TRBV4-3 NA TGCGCCAGCAGCCAAGAGGCCCCCCCGAACACCGGGGAGCTGTTTTTT CASSQEAPPNTGELFF
TRBJ1-5 NA TRBV6-5 NA TGTGCCAGCATTCTGTCCAGGGGTGGCAATCAGCCCCAGCATTTT CASILSRGGNQPQHF
TRBJ1-6 TRBD1 TRBV9 NA TGTGCCAGCAGCGCCCCGGCAGGGGGCCAATCACCCCTCCACTTT CASSAPAGGQSPLHF
TRBJ2-2 TRBD1 TRBV19 NA TGTGCCAGTACGATCCGGGACAGGGGGAACACCGGGGAGCTGTTTTTT CASTIRDRGNTGELFF
TRBJ2-5 NA TRBV28 NA TGTGCCAGCAGTCCGGTGGGCTTCCAAGAGACCCAGTACTTC CASSPVGFQETQYF
TRBJ2-4 TRBD2 TRBV2 NA TGTGCCAGCAGTGTGACTAGCGGGCTAGCCAAAAACATTCAGTACTTC CASSVTSGLAKNIQYF
TRBJ2-1 TRBD1 TRBV19 once TGTGCCAGTAGTATAGGGGGGACAGGGGCATACAATGAGCAGTTCTTC CASSIGGTGAYNEQFF
TRBJ2-2 TRBD1 TRBV7-3 NA TGTGCCAGCAGCCCCGGGACAGGGCGGCCCGGGGAGCTGTTTTTT CASSPGTGRPGELFF
TRBJ1-1 NA TRBV25-1 NA TGTGCCAGCAGTGAACCGGCGGGGGCAGCGACTGAAGCTTTCTTT CASSEPAGAATEAFF